This T cell receptor (beta chain) comes out of a study of CD8+CD57+ T cells in acquired aplastic anemia. As for the study in general: On average, sorted CD4+ and CD8+ cells gave around 3 ug of DNA.

The template for TCR beta VDJ and CDR3 sequence profiling was genomic DNA. TCRdb fed the reads into MiXCR, producing one record per CDR3 protein. Among about 160,000 distinct CDR3 sequences listed, roughly 45% were seen once. This clonotype was obtained from a human donor in good health. The sequenced sample consisted of sorted CD4+, CD8+, or CD8+CD57+ T cells (not recorded which) from PBMCs.

CDR3 DNA sequence: TGTGCCAGCAGCGTAGGTGACAGGGATCTCCAAGAGACCCAGTACTTC. Amino acids: CASSVGDRDLQETQYF. The V gene is TRBV9, the J gene TRBJ2-5, with 7 bases matching TRBD1. Germline CDR1 and CDR2: SGDLS and YYNGEE. The V and J ends lost 0 bases and 1 base, in that order; junction bases with no gene match: 6. The CDR3 covers 16 residues.